Described below is a single TCR beta chain sequence and its context. This clonotype turned up a few times. Its antigen specificity is not known. The record has no base qualities; no much larger clone is one base away. Libraries were made using RT-PCR. Instrument used: Illumina HiSeq 2500. In-frame beta chains were kept once TCRdb had trimmed the public reads at Q25 with fastp and called clones with MiXCR. Rows with one shared CDR3 protein collapse into an entry with the most common genes and DNA. For this sample the table gives 280,000 or so distinct CDR3 sequences, of which roughly a fifth were detected only once. The ten largest clones represent around 9.6% of the sample. The sample originates from a study of response to subunit inactivated influenza vaccine (dated by TCRdb to 2017 to 2018). In the study overall: The study used deep quantitative T cell receptor repertoire profiling to track responses to a trivalent subunit inactivated influenza vaccine.

Broad study findings and their caveats: It was suggested by the authors that each seasonal influenza vaccination may recruit only a limited number of new T cells.

Taken from cysteine to phenylalanine, the CDR3 has 13 residues. This entry keeps only the CDR3 DNA: 39 bases, framed from base 1. The germline V end is reduced by 6 bases and the J end by 10 bases; junction bases left unmatched: 10. The clonotype was recovered from a man between 50 and 69 years old who received an inactivated influenza vaccine. Donor details come from another sample of the same person, matched by shared clones. This sequence uses TRBV12-3 or TRBV12-4 and TRBJ1-1, with 8 central nucleotides matching TRBD1. The source was PBMCs from blood, collected about 20 months after vaccination. The nucleotide sequence is TGTGCCAGCAGAAGGACAGGGCTACTGGGAGCTTTCTTT. It translates to CASRRTGLLGAFF.